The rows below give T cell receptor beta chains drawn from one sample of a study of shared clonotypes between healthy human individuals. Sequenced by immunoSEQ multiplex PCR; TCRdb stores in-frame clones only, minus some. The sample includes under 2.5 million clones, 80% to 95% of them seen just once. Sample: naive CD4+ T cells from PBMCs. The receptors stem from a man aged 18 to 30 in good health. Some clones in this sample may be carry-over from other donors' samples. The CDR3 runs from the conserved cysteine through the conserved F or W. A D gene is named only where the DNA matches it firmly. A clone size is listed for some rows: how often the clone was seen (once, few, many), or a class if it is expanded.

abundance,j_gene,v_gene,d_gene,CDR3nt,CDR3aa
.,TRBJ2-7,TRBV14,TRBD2,TGTGCCAGCAGCCAAGCACTAGCGGGAGAATACGAGCAGTACTTC,CASSQALAGEYEQYF
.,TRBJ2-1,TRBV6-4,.,TGTGCCAGCAGTACTCCTCCCTACAATGAGCAGTTCTTC,CASSTPPYNEQFF
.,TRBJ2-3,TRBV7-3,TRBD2,TGTGCCAGCAGCCCCTCCGGGACTAGCGGGTCCACAGATACGCAGTATTTT,CASSPSGTSGSTDTQYF
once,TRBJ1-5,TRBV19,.,TGTGCCAGTAGTATGGGGGGTTGGAGCAATCAGCCCCAGCATTTT,CASSMGGWSNQPQHF
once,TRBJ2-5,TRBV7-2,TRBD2,TGTGCCAGCACCAAGGCGGGAGGACCCCAAGAGACCCAGTACTTC,CASTKAGGPQETQYF
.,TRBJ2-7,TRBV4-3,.,TGCGCCAGCAGCCGTAGGGCCCAGGGAGAAGGGAACGAGCAGTACTTC,CASSRRAQGEGNEQYF
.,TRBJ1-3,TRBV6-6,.,TGTGCCAGCAGTTACGCGACAGACTCTGGAAACACCATATATTTT,CASSYATDSGNTIYF
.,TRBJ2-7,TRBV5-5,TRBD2,TGTGCCAGCAGATGGGCGGGAGGGCCCTACGAGCAGTACTTC,CASRWAGGPYEQYF
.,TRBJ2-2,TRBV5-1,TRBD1,TGCGCCAGCAGCCTCCTGACAGGGACGAACACCGGGGAGCTGTTTTTT,CASSLLTGTNTGELFF
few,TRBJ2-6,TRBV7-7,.,TGTGCCAGCAGCCTAGGGTTCCGCTCTGGGGCCAACGTCCTGACTTTC,CASSLGFRSGANVLTF
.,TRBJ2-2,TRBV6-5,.,TGTGCCAGCAGTTTTCAGGGTGGCACCGGGGAGCTGTTTTTT,CASSFQGGTGELFF
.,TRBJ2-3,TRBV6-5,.,TGTGCCAGCAGTCCCTCTGGGGGTCGCACAGATACGCAGTATTTT,CASSPSGGRTDTQYF
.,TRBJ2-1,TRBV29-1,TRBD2,TGCACCTACTTGGGGACTAGCGGGACCTACAATGAGCAGTTCTTC,CTYLGTSGTYNEQFF
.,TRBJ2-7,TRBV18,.,TGTGCCAGCTCACCACAAAACGGGTTCGAGCAGTACTTC,CASSPQNGFEQYF
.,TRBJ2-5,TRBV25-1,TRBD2,TGTGCCAGCAGTGGGGTCGGGGGGAAACAAGAGACCCAGTACTTC,CASSGVGGKQETQYF
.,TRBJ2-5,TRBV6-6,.,TGTGCCAGCAGCCCCTGGGGTGAAGAGCCACAGGAGACCCAGTACTTC,CASSPWGEEPQETQYF
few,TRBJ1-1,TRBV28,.,TGTGCCAGCAGACCCCGACGGGGTGAAGCTTTCTTT,CASRPRRGEAFF
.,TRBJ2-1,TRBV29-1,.,TGCAGCGTTGAAGCCCCCCTAGCCCCCTCCTACAATGAGCAGTTCTTC,CSVEAPLAPSYNEQFF
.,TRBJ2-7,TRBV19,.,TGTGCCAGACCGGCCCCCGGCGAGCAGTACTTC,CARPAPGEQYF
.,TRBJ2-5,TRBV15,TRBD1,TGTGCCACCAGCAGAGATGGAGGGACAGGGGAAGAGACCCAGTACTTC,CATSRDGGTGEETQYF